These T cell receptor beta chains were read from a single sample in a study of T cell responses to AZD1222 COVID-19 vaccine. The protocol was immunoSEQ multiplex PCR, while the TCRdb copy is restricted to in-frame clones and leaves out a portion. The sample comprises roughly 78,000 clones, about 82% of which are singletons, and 2.9% rests with the top ten. Sequenced material: peripheral blood, taken on day 0 of AZD1222 vaccination. These receptors were collected from an adult in good health. Each CDR3 is given with its conserved first and last residue. The D gene is left open where the match is weak. Size is stated for part of the rows, as once, few or many counts, or as a class when the clone is expanded.

CDR3	length	J	size	D	V
CASSAGNYGYTF	12	TRBJ1-2	NA	NA	TRBV12-3/TRBV12-4
CASTPRRGAQHEQYF	15	TRBJ2-7	NA	NA	TRBV19
CASTQGGGPEQETQYF	16	TRBJ2-5	NA	NA	TRBV2
CASSRGNTEAFF	12	TRBJ1-1	NA	NA	TRBV6-2/TRBV6-3
CASSQDASQETQYF	14	TRBJ2-5	NA	NA	TRBV4-3
CASSPINEKLFF	12	TRBJ1-4	NA	NA	TRBV12-3/TRBV12-4
CASSQDYYNSPLHF	14	TRBJ1-6	NA	NA	TRBV7-2
CASSIGGAPQGETQYF	16	TRBJ2-5	NA	NA	TRBV19
CASRTSGGVTDTQYF	15	TRBJ2-3	once	TRBD2	TRBV2
CASSIVGQPQHF	12	TRBJ1-5	NA	NA	TRBV19
CATAGPNYNEQFF	13	TRBJ2-1	NA	NA	TRBV6-5
CASSLDISPLHF	12	TRBJ1-6	once	NA	TRBV7-2
CAWSGTRAQPQHF	13	TRBJ1-5	NA	NA	TRBV30
CASSYSKGGSSYEQYF	16	TRBJ2-7	NA	NA	TRBV6-2/TRBV6-3
CASSDRGGNTGELFF	15	TRBJ2-2	NA	TRBD1	TRBV6-2/TRBV6-3
CASSQLGSGGYNEQFF	16	TRBJ2-1	NA	TRBD2	TRBV3-1/TRBV3-2
CASSFAGGRDTQYF	14	TRBJ2-3	NA	TRBD2	TRBV5-4
CASSRRGGNQPQHF	14	TRBJ1-5	once	TRBD1	TRBV3-1/TRBV3-2
CASESDTQYF	10	TRBJ2-3	NA	NA	TRBV19
CASSELGLTEQYF	13	TRBJ2-7	NA	NA	TRBV2
CASSPGFATEAFF	13	TRBJ1-1	NA	NA	TRBV6-2/TRBV6-3
CASSLPLEGGKQYF	14	TRBJ2-3	NA	NA	TRBV3-1/TRBV3-2
CASSESGTKAGELFF	15	TRBJ2-2	once	TRBD2	TRBV10-2
CASLLGQGAGGYTF	14	TRBJ1-2	few	TRBD1	TRBV19
CASSVVTGQGLDTQYF	16	TRBJ2-3	NA	TRBD1	TRBV9